These T cell receptor beta chains were read from a single sample in a study of T-cell reconstitution after alpha-beta-depleted transplantation in children. One entry per CDR3 protein, called by TCRdb with MiXCR from the PCR reads. The sample lists fewer than 95,000 distinct CDR3 sequences, 10% to 15% occurring once. The sample was PBMCs from the stem cell graft donor, taken from the stem cell graft. These receptors were taken from a human donor who donated a stem cell graft to a child with inherited bone marrow failure. Both conserved end residues are part of each CDR3. The D gene is left open where the match is weak. The size field is filled for only some rows; it gives once, few, many or a size class.

clone size: many
D gene: NA
J gene: TRBJ2-2
CDR3 length: 11
V gene: TRBV5-5
CDR3 protein: CASSLLGELFF
CDR3 DNA: TGTGCCAGCAGCTTGCTGGGGGAGCTGTTTTTT

clone size: many
D gene: NA
J gene: TRBJ2-7
CDR3 length: 14
V gene: TRBV7-2
CDR3 protein: CASSLARTEYEQYF
CDR3 DNA: TGTGCCAGCAGCTTAGCCCGAACAGAATACGAGCAGTACTTC

clone size: many
D gene: NA
J gene: TRBJ1-5
CDR3 length: 13
V gene: TRBV5-1
CDR3 protein: CASSPGGDQPQHF
CDR3 DNA: TGCGCCAGCAGCCCTGGGGGGGATCAGCCCCAGCATTTT

clone size: many
D gene: TRBD1
J gene: TRBJ2-7
CDR3 length: 14
V gene: TRBV2
CDR3 protein: CASSEDRIYYEQYF
CDR3 DNA: TGTGCCAGCAGCGAGGACAGGATCTACTACGAGCAGTACTTC

clone size: many
D gene: NA
J gene: TRBJ2-5
CDR3 length: 14
V gene: TRBV5-5
CDR3 protein: CASSSPGAGETQYF
CDR3 DNA: TGTGCCAGCAGCTCGCCAGGGGCAGGGGAGACCCAGTACTTC

clone size: many
D gene: NA
J gene: TRBJ1-5
CDR3 length: 12
V gene: TRBV2
CDR3 protein: CASSESQSAQHF
CDR3 DNA: TGTGCCAGCAGTGAATCCCAATCGGCCCAGCATTTT

clone size: many
D gene: TRBD2
J gene: TRBJ2-1
CDR3 length: 16
V gene: TRBV5-1
CDR3 protein: CASSWMGLAASNEQFF
CDR3 DNA: TGCGCCAGCAGCTGGATGGGACTAGCGGCCTCCAATGAGCAGTTCTTC

clone size: NA
D gene: NA
J gene: TRBJ2-7
CDR3 length: 14
V gene: TRBV6-2/TRBV6-3
CDR3 protein: CASSLLLGAGEQYF
CDR3 DNA: TGTGCCAGCAGCCTCCTACTCGGGGCTGGCGAGCAGTACTTC

clone size: many
D gene: NA
J gene: TRBJ2-7
CDR3 length: 11
V gene: TRBV24-1
CDR3 protein: CATSDPYEQYF
CDR3 DNA: TGTGCCACCAGTGATCCGTACGAGCAGTACTTC

clone size: NA
D gene: TRBD2
J gene: TRBJ2-1
CDR3 length: 15
V gene: TRBV9
CDR3 protein: CASSVSGSLYNEQFF
CDR3 DNA: TGTGCCAGCAGCGTTAGCGGGAGTTTATACAATGAGCAGTTCTTC

clone size: NA
D gene: TRBD1
J gene: TRBJ2-7
CDR3 length: 16
V gene: TRBV7-2
CDR3 protein: CASSLAPGTGSYEQYF
CDR3 DNA: TGTGCCAGCAGCTTGGCACCCGGGACAGGGTCCTACGAGCAGTACTTC

clone size: many
D gene: NA
J gene: TRBJ2-6
CDR3 length: 16
V gene: TRBV2
CDR3 protein: CASSESLTLGANVLTF
CDR3 DNA: TGTGCCAGCAGTGAAAGTCTGACTCTGGGGGCCAACGTCCTGACTTTC

clone size: many
D gene: TRBD1
J gene: TRBJ2-7
CDR3 length: 16
V gene: TRBV9
CDR3 protein: CASSVVPTGGTYEQYF
CDR3 DNA: TGTGCCAGCAGCGTAGTCCCCACAGGGGGGACCTACGAGCAGTACTTC

clone size: many
D gene: TRBD1
J gene: TRBJ1-5
CDR3 length: 21
V gene: TRBV27
CDR3 protein: CARQGGTNRTGFPRGNQPQHF
CDR3 DNA: TGTGCCAGACAAGGGGGGACAAACAGGACAGGCTTTCCTCGGGGCAATCAGCCCCAGCATTTT

clone size: many
D gene: NA
J gene: TRBJ1-1
CDR3 length: 13
V gene: TRBV20-1
CDR3 protein: CSAHLPKGTEAFF
CDR3 DNA: TGCAGTGCCCATCTTCCAAAGGGCACTGAAGCTTTCTTT

clone size: many
D gene: NA
J gene: TRBJ2-3
CDR3 length: 16
V gene: TRBV4-3
CDR3 protein: CASSQDPRGPADTQYF
CDR3 DNA: TGCGCCAGCAGCCAAGATCCCCGCGGCCCGGCAGATACGCAGTATTTT

clone size: NA
D gene: TRBD1
J gene: TRBJ2-7
CDR3 length: 15
V gene: TRBV7-9
CDR3 protein: CASSTGTGSAYEQYF
CDR3 DNA: TGTGCCAGCAGCACCGGGACAGGGAGCGCCTACGAGCAGTACTTC

clone size: many
D gene: NA
J gene: TRBJ2-7
CDR3 length: 14
V gene: TRBV5-1
CDR3 protein: CASSLPGPHTVQYF
CDR3 DNA: TGCGCCAGCAGCCTGCCGGGGCCCCATACAGTGCAGTACTTC

clone size: many
D gene: NA
J gene: TRBJ2-3
CDR3 length: 15
V gene: TRBV5-1
CDR3 protein: CASSGGTGVSDTHYF
CDR3 DNA: TGCGCCAGCAGCGGCGGGACGGGGGTCTCAGATACGCATTATTTT

clone size: many
D gene: NA
J gene: TRBJ2-3
CDR3 length: 14
V gene: TRBV4-3
CDR3 protein: CASSQVVNTDTQYF
CDR3 DNA: TGCGCCAGCAGCCAAGTCGTCAACACAGATACGCAGTATTTT

clone size: NA
D gene: NA
J gene: TRBJ2-2
CDR3 length: 12
V gene: TRBV19
CDR3 protein: CASNREAGELFF
CDR3 DNA: TGTGCCAGTAATAGGGAGGCCGGGGAGCTGTTTTTT

clone size: many
D gene: TRBD2
J gene: TRBJ2-2
CDR3 length: 18
V gene: TRBV20-1
CDR3 protein: CSARDGLAGAKNTGELFF
CDR3 DNA: TGCAGTGCTAGAGATGGACTAGCGGGAGCCAAGAACACCGGGGAGCTGTTTTTT

clone size: many
D gene: TRBD2
J gene: TRBJ2-1
CDR3 length: 15
V gene: TRBV4-1
CDR3 protein: CASSQTSGRAHEQFF
CDR3 DNA: TGCGCCAGCAGCCAGACTAGCGGGAGGGCCCATGAGCAGTTCTTC

clone size: few
D gene: NA
J gene: TRBJ1-2
CDR3 length: 15
V gene: TRBV5-1
CDR3 protein: CASSPGWGSNYGYTF
CDR3 DNA: TGCGCCAGCAGCCCTGGATGGGGGTCGAACTATGGCTACACCTTC

clone size: NA
D gene: TRBD1
J gene: TRBJ2-3
CDR3 length: 18
V gene: TRBV2
CDR3 protein: CASSSGGFRTGATDTQYF
CDR3 DNA: TGTGCCAGCAGCTCGGGTGGTTTCCGGACAGGGGCAACAGATACGCAGTATTTT

clone size: many
D gene: TRBD2
J gene: TRBJ2-3
CDR3 length: 14
V gene: TRBV5-1
CDR3 protein: CASSPGLAADTQYF
CDR3 DNA: TGCGCCAGCAGCCCCGGACTAGCCGCAGATACGCAGTATTTT

clone size: NA
D gene: NA
J gene: TRBJ1-4
CDR3 length: 14
V gene: TRBV21-1
CDR3 protein: CASSKGDRGEKLFF
CDR3 DNA: TGTGCCAGCAGCAAGGGGGACAGGGGTGAAAAACTGTTTTTT

clone size: many
D gene: NA
J gene: TRBJ2-7
CDR3 length: 13
V gene: TRBV7-2
CDR3 protein: CASSRGHGYEQYF
CDR3 DNA: TGTGCCAGCAGCCGCGGGCATGGCTACGAGCAGTACTTC

clone size: many
D gene: TRBD1
J gene: TRBJ1-1
CDR3 length: 16
V gene: TRBV3-1
CDR3 protein: CASSQAEVGTGGKAFF
CDR3 DNA: TGTGCCAGCAGCCAGGCCGAGGTTGGGACAGGGGGCAAAGCTTTCTTT

clone size: many
D gene: TRBD1
J gene: TRBJ1-2
CDR3 length: 13
V gene: TRBV29-1
CDR3 protein: CSVEQGRNYGYTF
CDR3 DNA: TGCAGCGTGGAACAGGGGCGTAACTATGGCTACACCTTC

clone size: many
D gene: NA
J gene: TRBJ2-1
CDR3 length: 12
V gene: TRBV3-1
CDR3 protein: CASSQGRVEQFF
CDR3 DNA: TGTGCCAGCAGCCAAGGACGGGTAGAGCAGTTCTTC

clone size: few
D gene: NA
J gene: TRBJ2-3
CDR3 length: 17
V gene: TRBV7-2
CDR3 protein: CASSSLPWREGADTQYF
CDR3 DNA: TGTGCCAGCAGCTCCCTCCCCTGGCGGGAAGGAGCAGATACGCAGTATTTT

clone size: many
D gene: TRBD2
J gene: TRBJ2-1
CDR3 length: 15
V gene: TRBV7-8
CDR3 protein: CASSLSSGWLNEQFF
CDR3 DNA: TGTGCCAGCAGCTTATCTAGCGGGTGGCTCAATGAGCAGTTCTTC

clone size: few
D gene: NA
J gene: TRBJ1-1
CDR3 length: 14
V gene: TRBV20-1
CDR3 protein: CSAREDNGNTEAFF
CDR3 DNA: TGCAGTGCCCGAGAGGACAATGGGAACACTGAAGCTTTCTTT

clone size: many
D gene: NA
J gene: TRBJ2-7
CDR3 length: 14
V gene: TRBV5-1
CDR3 protein: CASQTGTFNGEQYF
CDR3 DNA: TGCGCCAGCCAAACCGGGACCTTCAATGGGGAGCAGTACTTC

clone size: many
D gene: NA
J gene: TRBJ2-3
CDR3 length: 15
V gene: TRBV5-1
CDR3 protein: CASSFSTGHTDTQYF
CDR3 DNA: TGCGCCAGCAGCTTTAGCACAGGCCACACAGATACGCAGTATTTT

clone size: many
D gene: NA
J gene: TRBJ2-3
CDR3 length: 15
V gene: TRBV5-1
CDR3 protein: CASGQGGGYTDTQYF
CDR3 DNA: TGCGCCAGCGGTCAGGGAGGGGGCTACACAGATACGCAGTATTTT

clone size: few
D gene: NA
J gene: TRBJ2-3
CDR3 length: 16
V gene: TRBV6-5
CDR3 protein: CASSYSASSSTDTQYF
CDR3 DNA: TGTGCCAGCAGTTACTCGGCAAGCTCTAGCACAGATACGCAGTATTTT

clone size: many
D gene: NA
J gene: TRBJ1-1
CDR3 length: 13
V gene: TRBV5-6
CDR3 protein: CASSFLMNTEAFF
CDR3 DNA: TGTGCCAGCAGCTTTCTTATGAACACTGAAGCTTTCTTT

clone size: many
D gene: NA
J gene: TRBJ2-2
CDR3 length: 17
V gene: TRBV27
CDR3 protein: CASSFKPPSVLTGELFF
CDR3 DNA: TGTGCCAGCAGCTTTAAACCCCCGTCCGTCCTTACCGGGGAGCTGTTTTTT

clone size: many
D gene: NA
J gene: TRBJ2-2
CDR3 length: 13
V gene: TRBV12-3/TRBV12-4
CDR3 protein: CASKFGFNGELFF
CDR3 DNA: TGTGCCAGCAAATTTGGGTTTAACGGGGAGCTGTTTTTT

clone size: many
D gene: NA
J gene: TRBJ2-5
CDR3 length: 13
V gene: TRBV5-1
CDR3 protein: CATRGAIQETQYF
CDR3 DNA: TGCGCAACCAGGGGCGCAATCCAAGAGACCCAGTACTTC

clone size: NA
D gene: TRBD2
J gene: TRBJ2-2
CDR3 length: 18
V gene: TRBV7-3
CDR3 protein: CASSLTSRLATNTGELFF
CDR3 DNA: TGTGCCAGCAGCTTAACGAGCCGACTAGCCACTAACACCGGGGAGCTGTTTTTT

clone size: NA
D gene: NA
J gene: TRBJ2-7
CDR3 length: 13
V gene: TRBV29-1
CDR3 protein: CSVGRISPYEQYF
CDR3 DNA: TGTAGCGTTGGAAGGATCTCGCCCTACGAGCAGTACTTC

clone size: many
D gene: NA
J gene: TRBJ2-6
CDR3 length: 13
V gene: TRBV29-1
CDR3 protein: CSFTSPGANVLTF
CDR3 DNA: TGCAGCTTTACTAGTCCTGGGGCCAACGTCCTGACTTTC

clone size: NA
D gene: NA
J gene: TRBJ2-7
CDR3 length: 13
V gene: TRBV19
CDR3 protein: CASSRDSDNEQYF
CDR3 DNA: TGTGCCAGTAGTAGGGACTCGGACAACGAGCAGTACTTC

clone size: many
D gene: NA
J gene: TRBJ2-7
CDR3 length: 14
V gene: TRBV4-2
CDR3 protein: CASSQGGVAYEQYF
CDR3 DNA: TGTGCCAGCAGCCAAGGAGGGGTTGCCTACGAGCAGTACTTC

clone size: many
D gene: TRBD2
J gene: TRBJ2-1
CDR3 length: 17
V gene: TRBV7-2
CDR3 protein: CASSLVFGLATYNEQFF
CDR3 DNA: TGTGCCAGCAGCTTAGTTTTTGGACTAGCGACCTACAATGAGCAGTTCTTC